This is a list of T cell receptor beta chains from one sample in a study of T-cell reconstitution after alpha-beta-depleted transplantation in children. Each CDR3 protein gets one entry after TCRdb re-called the PCR reads with MiXCR. The sample holds 260,000 or so distinct CDR3 sequences, around 13% seen once. The sample was PBMCs from the stem cell graft donor, taken from the stem cell graft. The receptors here all came from a human donor who donated a stem cell graft to a child with acute lymphoblastic leukemia. Each CDR3 is given with its conserved first and last residue. The D gene is left open where the match is weak. Size is stated for part of the rows, as once, few or many counts, or as a class when the clone is expanded.

.	TRBV19	TRBJ1-5	.	TGTGCCAGTAGTCAGGATCAGCCCCAGCATTTT	CASSQDQPQHF
many	TRBV20-1	TRBJ2-3	TRBD2	TGCAGTGCCGGGTCGGAGCGGGGGTGGGGAGATACGCAGTATTTT	CSAGSERGWGDTQYF
many	TRBV12-3/TRBV12-4	TRBJ1-2	.	TGTGCCAGCATGAGTGGCTACACCTTC	CASMSGYTF
.	TRBV20-1	TRBJ2-1	.	TGCTGTGCTAGACCAATTCCGGGACCGTCGATACACAATGAGCAGTTCTTC	CCARPIPGPSIHNEQFF
many	TRBV27	TRBJ2-1	.	TGTGCCAGCAGTTTATCTGGGACGCTGTACAATGAGCAGTTCTTC	CASSLSGTLYNEQFF
.	TRBV7-2	TRBJ2-2	TRBD1	TGTGCCAGCAGCTTACGACAGGGGGCCACCGGGGAGCTGTTTTTT	CASSLRQGATGELFF
many	TRBV6-1	TRBJ2-2	TRBD2	TGTGCCAGCAGCCCAACTAGCGGGGCGAACACCGGGGAGCTGTTTTTT	CASSPTSGANTGELFF
many	TRBV5-1	TRBJ2-5	.	TGCGCCAGCAGCTTGGTCGGGGGGCCGGAGACCCAGTACTTC	CASSLVGGPETQYF
many	TRBV12-3/TRBV12-4	TRBJ1-6	.	TGTGCCAGCAGCAGCAGGGGTAATTCACCCCTCCACTTT	CASSSRGNSPLHF
.	TRBV5-1	TRBJ1-6	.	TGCGCCAGCAGCTTGGAGGACGGGATCTCACCCCTCCACTTT	CASSLEDGISPLHF
.	TRBV29-1	TRBJ2-5	.	TGCAGCGTCATACTCGCGAGCTTCCAAGAGACCCAGTACTTC	CSVILASFQETQYF
many	TRBV7-2	TRBJ2-2	.	TGTGCCAGCAGCGCCAGGGGGAACACCGGGGAGCTGTTTTTT	CASSARGNTGELFF
few	TRBV10-3	TRBJ1-2	TRBD1	TGTGCCATCAGCTTGGACAGGGATGGCTACACCTTC	CAISLDRDGYTF
many	TRBV29-1	TRBJ1-4	TRBD1	TGCAGCGCTCGACAGGGGGCGGGAAAACTGTTTTTT	CSARQGAGKLFF
many	TRBV20-1	TRBJ2-2	.	TGCAGTGCTAGGTCCGGTAACACCGGGGAGCTGTTTTTT	CSARSGNTGELFF
few	TRBV5-1	TRBJ2-7	.	TGCGCCAGCAGCTTGGTGGGGGCCAGGGAAGGGGGGGCACTTCCCTACGAGCAGTACTTC	CASSLVGAREGGALPYEQYF
.	TRBV7-9	TRBJ1-3	.	TGTGCCAGCAGCCCCCGGGAGGGAAGGAGCTCTGGAAACACCATATATTTT	CASSPREGRSSGNTIYF
many	TRBV5-1	TRBJ2-7	.	TGCGCCAGTCACGCTGAAGATTACGAGCAGTACTTC	CASHAEDYEQYF
many	TRBV20-1	TRBJ1-6	.	TGCAGTGCCCCCTCCCAGGACAGCGATAATTCACCCCTCCACTTT	CSAPSQDSDNSPLHF
many	TRBV12-3/TRBV12-4	TRBJ2-3	.	TGTGCCAGCAGTTTAGGTACTAGGGGTTTGACAGATACGCAGTATTTT	CASSLGTRGLTDTQYF
many	TRBV10-3	TRBJ2-3	TRBD2	TGTGCCATCAAGGCAGCGGGGGGCACAGATACGCAGTATTTT	CAIKAAGGTDTQYF
few	TRBV7-2	TRBJ2-4	.	TGTGCCAGCAGCTTAACATCAGGGGTACTAGCCAAAAACATTCAGTACTTC	CASSLTSGVLAKNIQYF
once	TRBV20-1	TRBJ2-1	.	TGCTGTGCTGATCTAGCCGGGGGCCCAATTTACAATGAGCAGTTCTTC	CCADLAGGPIYNEQFF